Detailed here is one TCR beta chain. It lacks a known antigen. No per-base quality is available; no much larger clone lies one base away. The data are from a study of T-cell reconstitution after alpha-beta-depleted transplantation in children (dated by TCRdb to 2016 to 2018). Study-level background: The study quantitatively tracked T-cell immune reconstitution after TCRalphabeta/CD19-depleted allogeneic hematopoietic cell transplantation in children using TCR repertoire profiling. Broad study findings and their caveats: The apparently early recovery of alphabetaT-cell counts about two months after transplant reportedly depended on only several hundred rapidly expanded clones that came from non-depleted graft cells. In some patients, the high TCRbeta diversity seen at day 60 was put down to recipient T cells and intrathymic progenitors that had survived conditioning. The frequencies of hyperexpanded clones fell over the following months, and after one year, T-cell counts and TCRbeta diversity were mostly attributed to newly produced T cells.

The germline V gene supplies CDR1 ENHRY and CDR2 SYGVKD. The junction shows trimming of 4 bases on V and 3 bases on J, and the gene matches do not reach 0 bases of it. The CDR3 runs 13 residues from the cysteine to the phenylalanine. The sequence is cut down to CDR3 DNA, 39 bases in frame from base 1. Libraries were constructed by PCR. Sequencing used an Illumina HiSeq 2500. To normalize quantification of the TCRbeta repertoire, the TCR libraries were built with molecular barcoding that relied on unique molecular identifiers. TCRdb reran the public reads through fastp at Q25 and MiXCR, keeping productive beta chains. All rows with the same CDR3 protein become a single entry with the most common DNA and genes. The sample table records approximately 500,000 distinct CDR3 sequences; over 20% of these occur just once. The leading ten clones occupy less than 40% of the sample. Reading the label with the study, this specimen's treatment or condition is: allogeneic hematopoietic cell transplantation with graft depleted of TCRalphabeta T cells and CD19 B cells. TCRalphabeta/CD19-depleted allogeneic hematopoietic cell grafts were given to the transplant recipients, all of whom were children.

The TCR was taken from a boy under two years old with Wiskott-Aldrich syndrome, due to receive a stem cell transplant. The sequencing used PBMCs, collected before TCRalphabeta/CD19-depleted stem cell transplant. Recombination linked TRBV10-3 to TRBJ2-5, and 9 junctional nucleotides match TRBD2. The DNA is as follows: TGTGCCATCAGTGGACTAGCGGAAGAGACCCAGTACTTC. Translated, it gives CAISGLAEETQYF.